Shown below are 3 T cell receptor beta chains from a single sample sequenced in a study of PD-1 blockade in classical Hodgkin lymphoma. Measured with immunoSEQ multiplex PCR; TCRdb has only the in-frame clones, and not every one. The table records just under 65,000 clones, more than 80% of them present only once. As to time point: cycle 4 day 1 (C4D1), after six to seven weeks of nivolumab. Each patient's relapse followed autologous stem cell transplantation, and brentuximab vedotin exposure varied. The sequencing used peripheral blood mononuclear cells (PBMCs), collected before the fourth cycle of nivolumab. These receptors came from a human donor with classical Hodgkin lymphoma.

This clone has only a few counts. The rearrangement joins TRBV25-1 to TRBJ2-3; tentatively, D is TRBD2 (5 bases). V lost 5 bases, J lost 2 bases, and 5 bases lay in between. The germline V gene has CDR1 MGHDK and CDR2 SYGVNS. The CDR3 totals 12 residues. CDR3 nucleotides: TGTGCCAGCAGTCGGGACACAGATACGCAGTATTTT. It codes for CASSRDTDTQYF. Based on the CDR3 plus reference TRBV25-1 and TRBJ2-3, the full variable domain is EADIYQTPRYLVIGTGKKITLECSQTMGHDKMYWYQQDPGMELHLIHYSYGVNSTEKGDLSSESTVSRIRTEHFPLTLESARPSHTSQYLCASSRDTDTQYFGPGTRLTVL.

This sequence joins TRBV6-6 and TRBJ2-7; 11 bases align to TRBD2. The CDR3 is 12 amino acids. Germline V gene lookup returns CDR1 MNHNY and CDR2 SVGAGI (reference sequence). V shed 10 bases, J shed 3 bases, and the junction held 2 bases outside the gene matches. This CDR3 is CATGLAVYEQYF. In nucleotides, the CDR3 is TGTGCCACGGGACTAGCGGTCTACGAGCAGTACTTC.

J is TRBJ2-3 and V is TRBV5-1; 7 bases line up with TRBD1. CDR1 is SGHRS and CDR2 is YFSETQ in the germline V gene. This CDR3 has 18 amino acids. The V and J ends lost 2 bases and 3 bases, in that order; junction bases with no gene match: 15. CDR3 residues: CASSFFRGKGHRTDTQYF. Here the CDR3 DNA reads TGCGCCAGCAGCTTTTTCAGGGGGAAGGGGCACAGGACAGATACGCAGTATTTT.